This is a list of T cell receptor beta chains from one sample in a study of blood T cells in healthy people across ages. TCRdb reprocessed the 5' RACE reads with MiXCR, giving one entry per CDR3 protein. Among some 800,000 distinct CDR3 sequences listed, around two fifths were seen once. The sequencing sample was made of blood. The receptors originated from a man in his sixties in good health. CDR3s include the opening cysteine and the closing phenylalanine or tryptophan. The D gene is left open where the match is weak. Not every row has a clone size; where given, it reads once, few, many or a size class.

abundance	v_gene	j_gene	d_gene	CDR3aa	CDR3nt
-	TRBV20-1	TRBJ2-7	-	CSATKNIGRSYEQYF	TGCAGTGCCACCAAAAACATAGGCCGGTCCTACGAGCAGTACTTC
few	TRBV20-1	TRBJ2-7	-	CSALTAYEQYF	TGCAGTGCTCTAACAGCTTACGAGCAGTACTTC
-	TRBV12-3/TRBV12-4	TRBJ1-4	-	CASTRGPVGEELFF	TGTGCCAGCACCCGCGGCCCAGTTGGGGAAGAACTGTTTTTT
-	TRBV12-3/TRBV12-4	TRBJ1-4	-	CASSRARAKLFF	TGTGCCAGCAGTAGGGCCCGGGCAAAACTGTTTTTT
-	TRBV20-1	TRBJ2-1	TRBD2	CSARSIAGANEQFF	TGCAGTGCTAGATCCATAGCGGGGGCCAATGAGCAGTTCTTC
few	TRBV3-1	TRBJ2-1	-	CASSRILDEQFF	TGTGCCAGCAGCCGAATACTGGATGAGCAGTTCTTC
many	TRBV7-9	TRBJ2-5	-	CASSLAGVEETQYF	TGTGCCAGCAGCTTAGCGGGGGTCGAAGAGACCCAGTACTTC
-	TRBV6-5	TRBJ2-2	-	CASSSGTSDTGELFF	TGTGCCAGCAGCTCTGGCACGTCGGACACCGGGGAGCTGTTTTTT
-	TRBV11-3	TRBJ2-5	-	CASSLGPSSETQYF	TGTGCCAGCAGCTTAGGTCCCTCGTCGGAGACCCAGTACTTC
few	TRBV2	TRBJ1-2	-	CASSEAATVSYGGYTF	TGTGCCAGCAGTGAAGCCGCGACAGTGTCTTATGGTGGCTACACCTTC
-	TRBV7-8	TRBJ2-7	-	CASSYWGEQYF	TGTGCCAGCAGCTACTGGGGTGAGCAGTACTTC
few	TRBV6-2/TRBV6-3	TRBJ2-7	-	CASSYRQDGYEQYF	TGTGCCAGCAGTTATAGGCAGGACGGCTACGAGCAGTACTTC
-	TRBV20-1	TRBJ2-3	-	CSARDLREGTDTQYF	TGCAGTGCTAGAGATCTCAGGGAGGGCACAGATACGCAGTATTTT
-	TRBV2	TRBJ2-2	-	CASRVDSSNTGELFF	TGTGCCAGCAGGGTTGACTCATCTAACACCGGGGAGCTGTTTTTT
-	TRBV5-1	TRBJ2-1	-	CASSLGWREDEQFF	TGCGCCAGCAGCTTGGGTTGGAGGGAGGATGAGCAGTTCTTC
few	TRBV4-3	TRBJ1-1	-	CASSLFPTGNTEAFF	TGCGCCAGCAGCCTCTTCCCGACGGGGAACACTGAAGCTTTCTTT
-	TRBV7-9	TRBJ1-1	-	CASTPRNTEAFF	TGTGCCAGCACCCCCCGGAACACTGAAGCTTTCTTT
-	TRBV6-2/TRBV6-3	TRBJ2-3	TRBD2	CASTQAGYTDTQYF	TGTGCCAGCACTCAAGCGGGGTACACAGATACGCAGTATTTT
many	TRBV7-2	TRBJ1-5	TRBD1	CASSLRDSTYQPQHF	TGTGCCAGCAGCTTAAGGGACAGCACTTATCAGCCCCAGCATTTT
many	TRBV20-1	TRBJ2-1	-	CSARIFLASDEQFF	TGCAGTGCTAGAATTTTCCTAGCGAGCGATGAGCAGTTCTTC
-	TRBV10-3	TRBJ1-2	-	CAISESMGGFFGYTF	TGTGCCATCAGTGAGTCGATGGGGGGATTCTTTGGCTACACCTTC
few	TRBV12-3/TRBV12-4	TRBJ2-5	-	CASSLGTSGRTQYF	TGTGCCAGCAGTTTAGGGACGAGTGGTCGCACCCAGTACTTC
many	TRBV5-6	TRBJ2-7	-	CASSLGGDTYEQYF	TGTGCCAGCAGCTTGGGGGGAGACACCTACGAGCAGTACTTC
-	TRBV6-2/TRBV6-3	TRBJ1-2	TRBD1	CASTRESGGIYGYTF	TGTGCCAGCACCCGAGAATCAGGGGGAATTTATGGCTACACCTTC
-	TRBV9	TRBJ2-1	-	CASSVGGGLTYNEQFF	TGTGCCAGCAGCGTAGGAGGCGGTTTAACCTACAATGAGCAGTTCTTC
few	TRBV20-1	TRBJ2-1	TRBD2	CSALGLAGGPYNEQFF	TGCAGTGCCCTTGGACTAGCGGGGGGCCCCTACAATGAGCAGTTCTTC
few	TRBV4-3	TRBJ2-7	-	CASSQEYRTRYEQYF	TGCGCCAGCAGCCAAGAGTACCGGACACGCTACGAGCAGTACTTC
-	TRBV12-3/TRBV12-4	TRBJ2-3	-	CASSLGRGADTQYF	TGTGCCAGCAGTTTAGGAAGGGGGGCAGATACGCAGTATTTT